Below, 2 T cell receptor beta chains from the same sample are listed, as sequenced in a study of cytomegalovirus exposure and HLA in healthy donors. PCR primers comprised 60 Vbeta and 13 Jbeta primers. Clones were sequenced by immunoSEQ multiplex PCR, and TCRdb holds only the in-frame ones, with some missing. The sample consists of some 140,000 clones, around 72% of them appearing once. Sequenced material: PBMCs. The receptors derive from a woman between 18 and 29 years old in good health and CMV-seronegative.

The gene calls are TRBV7-9 and TRBJ2-1, with TRBD2 identical over 8 bases. Looked up from germline, CDR1 is SEHNR and CDR2 is FQNEAQ (reference sequence). V gave up 4 bases and J gave up 5 bases; unmatched junction bases: 13. The CDR3 has 17 amino acids. The CDR3: CASSSPVGSGGNNEQFF. The DNA of the CDR3 is TGTGCCAGCAGCTCTCCTGTTGGAAGCGGGGGAAACAATGAGCAGTTCTTC.

The rearrangement links TRBV27 to TRBJ2-2, with 7 bases that match TRBD2. Germline V CDR1 and CDR2: MNHEY, SMNVEV (reference sequence). The CDR3 is 16 residues long. Trimming at V came to 2 bases and at J to 2 bases, leaving 5 bases not matched to a gene. The CDR3 region has the DNA TGTGCCAGCAGTTTAAAGAGCGGGATAAACACCGGGGAGCTGTTTTTT. This sequence encodes CASSLKSGINTGELFF.